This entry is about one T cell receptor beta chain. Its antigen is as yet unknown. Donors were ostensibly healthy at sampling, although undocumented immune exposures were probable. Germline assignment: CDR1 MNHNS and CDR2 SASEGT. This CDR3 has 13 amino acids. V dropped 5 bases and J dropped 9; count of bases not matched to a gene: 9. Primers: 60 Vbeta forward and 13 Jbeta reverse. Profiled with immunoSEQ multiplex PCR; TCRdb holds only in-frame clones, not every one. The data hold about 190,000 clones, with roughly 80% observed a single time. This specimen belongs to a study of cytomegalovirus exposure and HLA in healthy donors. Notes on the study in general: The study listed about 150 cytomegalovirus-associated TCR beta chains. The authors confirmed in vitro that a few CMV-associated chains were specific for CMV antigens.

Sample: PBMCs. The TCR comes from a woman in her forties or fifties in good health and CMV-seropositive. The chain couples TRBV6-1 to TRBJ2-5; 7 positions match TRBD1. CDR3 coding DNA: TGTGCCAGCAGTAGACAGGGCCAGATGCCCCAGTACTTC. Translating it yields CASSRQGQMPQYF.